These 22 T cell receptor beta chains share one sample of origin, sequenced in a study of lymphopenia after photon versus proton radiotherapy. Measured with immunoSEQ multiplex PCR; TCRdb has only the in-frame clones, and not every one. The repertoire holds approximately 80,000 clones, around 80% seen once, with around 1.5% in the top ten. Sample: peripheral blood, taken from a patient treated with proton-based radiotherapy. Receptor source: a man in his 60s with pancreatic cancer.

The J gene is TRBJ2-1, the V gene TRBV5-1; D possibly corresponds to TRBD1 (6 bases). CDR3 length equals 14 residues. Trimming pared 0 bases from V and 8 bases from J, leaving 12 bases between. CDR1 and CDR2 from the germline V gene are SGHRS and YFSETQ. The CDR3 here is CASSLGDTTDEQFF. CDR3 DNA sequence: TGCGCCAGCAGCTTGGGGGACACGACTGATGAGCAGTTCTTC.

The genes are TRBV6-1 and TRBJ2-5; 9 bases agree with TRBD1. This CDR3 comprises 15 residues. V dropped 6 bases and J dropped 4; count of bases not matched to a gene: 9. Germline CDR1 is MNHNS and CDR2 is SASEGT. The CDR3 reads CASRKDRGVGETQYF. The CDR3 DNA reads TGTGCCAGCAGGAAGGACAGGGGAGTGGGAGAGACCCAGTACTTC.

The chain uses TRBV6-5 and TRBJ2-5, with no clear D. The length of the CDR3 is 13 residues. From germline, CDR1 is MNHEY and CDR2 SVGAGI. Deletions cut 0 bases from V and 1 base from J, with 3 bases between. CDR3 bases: TGTGCCAGCAGTTACTCGCCCCAAGAGACCCAGTACTTC. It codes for CASSYSPQETQYF.

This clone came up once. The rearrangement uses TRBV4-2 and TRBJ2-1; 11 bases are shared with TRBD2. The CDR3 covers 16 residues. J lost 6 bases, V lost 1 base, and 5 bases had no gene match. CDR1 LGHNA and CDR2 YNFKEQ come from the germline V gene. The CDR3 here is CASSQVLSGRANEQFF. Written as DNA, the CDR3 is TGTGCCAGCAGCCAAGTTCTTAGCGGGAGGGCCAATGAGCAGTTCTTC.

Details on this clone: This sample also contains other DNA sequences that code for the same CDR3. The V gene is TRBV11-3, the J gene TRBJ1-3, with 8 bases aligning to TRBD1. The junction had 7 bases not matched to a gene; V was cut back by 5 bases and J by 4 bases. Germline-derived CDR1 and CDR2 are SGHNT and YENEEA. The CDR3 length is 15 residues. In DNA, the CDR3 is TGTGCCAGCAGCCCTGGACAGGGCCCAGGAAACACCATATATTTT. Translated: CASSPGQGPGNTIYF.

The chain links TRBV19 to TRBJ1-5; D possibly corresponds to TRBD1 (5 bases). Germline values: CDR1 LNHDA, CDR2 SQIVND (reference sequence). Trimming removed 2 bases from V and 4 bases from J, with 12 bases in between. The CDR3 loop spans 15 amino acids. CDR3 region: CASSILGPGNQPQHF. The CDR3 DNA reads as TGTGCCAGTAGTATATTGGGGCCAGGTAATCAGCCCCAGCATTTT.

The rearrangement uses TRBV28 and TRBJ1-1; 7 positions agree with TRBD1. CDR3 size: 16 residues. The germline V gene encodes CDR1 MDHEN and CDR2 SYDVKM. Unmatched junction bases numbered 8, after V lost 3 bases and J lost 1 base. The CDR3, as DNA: TGTGCCAGCAGTTTTTATATGGGACAGACGAACACTGAAGCTTTCTTT. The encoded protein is CASSFYMGQTNTEAFF.

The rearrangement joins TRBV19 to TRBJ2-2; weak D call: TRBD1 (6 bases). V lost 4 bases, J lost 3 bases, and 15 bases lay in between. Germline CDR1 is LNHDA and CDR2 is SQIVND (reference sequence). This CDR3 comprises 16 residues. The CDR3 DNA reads TGTGCCAGTAGTACACAGGGACATAGAGACACCGGGGAGCTGTTTTTT. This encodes CASSTQGHRDTGELFF.

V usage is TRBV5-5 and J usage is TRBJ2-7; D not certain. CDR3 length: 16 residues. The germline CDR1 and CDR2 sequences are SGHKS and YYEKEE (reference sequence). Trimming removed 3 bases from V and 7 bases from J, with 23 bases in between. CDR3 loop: CASSWDPVGSRREQYF. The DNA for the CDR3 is TGTGCCAGCAGCTGGGATCCCGTAGGGTCTAGAAGGGAGCAGTACTTC.

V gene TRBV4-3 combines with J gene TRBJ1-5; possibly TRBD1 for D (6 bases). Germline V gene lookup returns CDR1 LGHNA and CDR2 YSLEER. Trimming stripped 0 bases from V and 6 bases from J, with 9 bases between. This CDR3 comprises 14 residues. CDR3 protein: CASSQDLGGQPQHF. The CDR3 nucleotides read TGCGCCAGCAGCCAAGATTTAGGGGGTCAGCCCCAGCATTTT.

The DNA of the CDR3 is TGTGCCAGCAGTTATATGCGGGGCTCCTACAATGAGCAGTTCTTC. Protein product: CASSYMRGSYNEQFF. The chain recombines TRBV28 with TRBJ2-1; weak D call: TRBD2 (6 bases). V was cut by 4 bases and J by 0 bases, with 10 bases left in between. CDR1 and CDR2 (germline): MDHEN, SYDVKM. CDR3 size: 15 residues. Full variable domain (missing parts from reference TRBV28 and TRBJ2-1): DVKVTQSSRYLVKRTGEKVFLECVQDMDHENMFWYRQDPGLGLRLIYFSYDVKMKEKGDIPEGYSVSREKKERFSLILESASTNQTSMYLCASSYMRGSYNEQFFGPGTRLTVL.

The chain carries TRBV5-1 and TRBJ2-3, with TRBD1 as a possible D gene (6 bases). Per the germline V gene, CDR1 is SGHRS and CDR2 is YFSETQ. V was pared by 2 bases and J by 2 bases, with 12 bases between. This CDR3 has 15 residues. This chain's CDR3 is CASSLQDSTTDTQYF. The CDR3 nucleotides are TGCGCCAGCAGCTTACAGGACAGTACCACAGATACGCAGTATTTT.

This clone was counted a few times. CDR3 residues: CASSDQGDIIFYGYTF. The DNA for the CDR3 is TGTGCCAGCAGTGATCAGGGAGATATTATTTTCTATGGCTACACCTTC. The rearrangement links TRBV2 to TRBJ1-2; D may be TRBD1 (5 bases). Deletions cut 3 bases from V and 4 bases from J, with 18 bases between. Germline CDR1 reads SNHLY; CDR2 reads FYNNEI. There are 16 residues in the CDR3.

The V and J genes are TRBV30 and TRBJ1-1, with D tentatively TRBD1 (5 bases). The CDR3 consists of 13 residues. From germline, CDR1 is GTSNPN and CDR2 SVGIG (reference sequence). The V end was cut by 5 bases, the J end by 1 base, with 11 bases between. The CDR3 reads CAWGGRRNTEAFF. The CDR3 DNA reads TGTGCCTGGGGGGGGAGGAGGAACACTGAAGCTTTCTTT.

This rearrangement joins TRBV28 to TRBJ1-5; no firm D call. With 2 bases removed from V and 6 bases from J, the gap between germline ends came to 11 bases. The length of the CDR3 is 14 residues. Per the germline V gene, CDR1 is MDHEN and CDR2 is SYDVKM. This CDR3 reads CASSLGQRAQPQHF. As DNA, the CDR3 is TGTGCCAGCAGTTTAGGGCAGCGAGCTCAGCCCCAGCATTTT.

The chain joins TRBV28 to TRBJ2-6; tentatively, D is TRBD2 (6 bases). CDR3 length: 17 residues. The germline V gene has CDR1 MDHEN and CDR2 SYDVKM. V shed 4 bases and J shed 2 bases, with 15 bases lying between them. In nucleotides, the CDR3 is TGTGCCAGCAGTTCCTCGGGCGGGGAGGCTGGGGCCAACGTCCTGACTTTC. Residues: CASSSSGGEAGANVLTF.

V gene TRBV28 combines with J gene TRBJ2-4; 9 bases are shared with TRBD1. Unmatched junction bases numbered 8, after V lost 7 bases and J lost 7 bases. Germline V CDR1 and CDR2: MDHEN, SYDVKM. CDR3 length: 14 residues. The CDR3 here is CASNIQGARNIQYF. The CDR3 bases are TGTGCCAGCAACATACAGGGGGCGCGGAACATTCAGTACTTC.

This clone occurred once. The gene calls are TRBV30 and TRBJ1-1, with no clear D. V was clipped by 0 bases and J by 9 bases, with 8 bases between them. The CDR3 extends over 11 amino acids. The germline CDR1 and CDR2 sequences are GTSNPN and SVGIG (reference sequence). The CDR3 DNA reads TGTGCCTGGAGTGTAGAGGGAAAAGCTTTCTTT. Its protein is CAWSVEGKAFF.

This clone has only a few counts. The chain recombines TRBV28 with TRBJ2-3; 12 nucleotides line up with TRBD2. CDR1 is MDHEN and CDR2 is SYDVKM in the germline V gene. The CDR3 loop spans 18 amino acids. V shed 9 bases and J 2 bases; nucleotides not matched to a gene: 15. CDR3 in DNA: TGTGCCAGAGCTAGGTCCGGACTAGCGGGGACACCCACAGATACGCAGTATTTT. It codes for CARARSGLAGTPTDTQYF.

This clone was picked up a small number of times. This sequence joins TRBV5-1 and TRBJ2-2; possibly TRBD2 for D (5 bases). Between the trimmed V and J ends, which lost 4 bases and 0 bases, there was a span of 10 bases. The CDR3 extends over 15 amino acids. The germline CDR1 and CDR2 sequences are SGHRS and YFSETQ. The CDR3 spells CASSVRTSNTGELFF. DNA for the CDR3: TGCGCCAGCAGCGTAAGGACTTCGAACACCGGGGAGCTGTTTTTT.

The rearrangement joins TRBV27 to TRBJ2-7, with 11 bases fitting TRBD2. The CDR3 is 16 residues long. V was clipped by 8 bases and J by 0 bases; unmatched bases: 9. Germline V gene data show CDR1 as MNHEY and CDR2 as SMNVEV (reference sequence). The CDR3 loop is CASGSGRASASYEQYF. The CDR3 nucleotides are TGTGCCAGCGGTAGCGGGAGGGCCTCTGCCTCCTACGAGCAGTACTTC.

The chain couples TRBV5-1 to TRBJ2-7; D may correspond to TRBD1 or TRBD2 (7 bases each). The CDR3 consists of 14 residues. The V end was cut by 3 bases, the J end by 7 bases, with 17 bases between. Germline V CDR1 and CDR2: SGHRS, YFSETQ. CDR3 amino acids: CASSSTGYGREQYF. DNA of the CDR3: TGCGCCAGCAGCTCGACAGGGTACGGGAGGGAGCAGTACTTC.